The present entry profiles one T cell receptor beta chain with its context. The data stem from a study of blood T cell repertoires in COVID-19. Produced via immunoSEQ multiplex PCR; TCRdb's table is partial and in-frame only. The sample records around 94,000 clones, approximately 83% being singletons. The V and J ends lost 3 bases and 4 bases, in that order; junction bases with no gene match: 9. CDR1 and CDR2 from the germline V gene are SGDLS and YYNGEE. The CDR3 consists of 16 residues. The TCR was taken from a man in his fifties or sixties with acute or convalescent COVID-19. Material: peripheral blood. This chain uses TRBV9 with TRBJ1-2, with 10 bases lining up with TRBD1. The DNA of the CDR3 is TGTGCCAGCAGCGGACCGACAGGGGGCGGGGGCTATGGCTACACCTTC. It specifies CASSGPTGGGGYGYTF.